These 12 T cell receptor beta chains share one sample of origin, sequenced in a study of OX40 agonist ivuxolimab in advanced cancers. Here immunoSEQ multiplex PCR was the method, and the copy in TCRdb shows in-frame clones only, minus some. This sample carries tens of thousands of clones, 80% to 90% of them seen once, and the ten largest clones take about 2.1%. This specimen was CD4+ or CD8+ T cells sorted from blood, taken in a trial of the OX40 agonist ivuxolimab. The receptors originated from an adult with an advanced solid tumor such as melanoma, head and neck, liver or kidney cancer.

The V call is TRBV7-8, the J call TRBJ2-7, with D unresolved. This CDR3 comprises 14 residues. CDR1 is SGHVS and CDR2 is FQNEAQ in the germline V gene. Trimming stripped 1 base from V and 1 base from J, with 8 bases between. The chain's CDR3 is CASSLVGTSYEQYF. The CDR3 nucleotides read TGTGCCAGCAGCTTAGTGGGAACATCCTACGAGCAGTACTTC. The whole variable domain, remainder taken from reference TRBV7-8 and TRBJ2-7, is GAGVSQSPRYKVAKRGQDVALRCDPISGHVSLFWYQQALGQGPEFLTYFQNEAQLDKSGLPSDRFFAERPEGSVSTLKIQRTQQEDSAVYLCASSLVGTSYEQYFGPGTRLTVT.

V and J are TRBV19 and TRBJ1-2; 9 bases line up with TRBD1. The CDR3 extends over 14 amino acids. Germline V gene sequence: CDR1 LNHDA, CDR2 SQIVND (reference sequence). J gave up 4 bases and V 6 bases, and 6 bases lay outside the gene matches. DNA for the CDR3: TGTGCCAGTAGGGGGACAGGGTGGACCTATGGCTACACCTTC. This encodes CASRGTGWTYGYTF.

CDR3 protein: CASSFAGGGYTF. The CDR3 DNA reads as TGTGCCAGCAGCTTCGCAGGGGGTGGCTACACCTTC. V gene TRBV5-8 combines with J gene TRBJ1-2; the match to TRBD1 covers 7 bases. This CDR3 region has 12 residues. The germline V gene encodes CDR1 SGHTS and CDR2 YDEGEE. V lost 2 bases and J lost 7; bases outside the gene matches: 2.

The CDR3 nucleotides read TGTGCCAGCAGCCCAGCAGTGGGAGACTACGAGCAGTACTTC. It specifies CASSPAVGDYEQYF. The rearrangement links TRBV28 to TRBJ2-7; D might be TRBD2 (5 bases). Trimming removed 6 bases from V and 3 bases from J, with 15 bases in between. The CDR3 spans 14 residues. CDR1 is MDHEN, CDR2 SYDVKM, per germline.

The chain couples TRBV9 to TRBJ1-3; D unclear. CDR1 and CDR2 (germline): SGDLS, YYNGEE. CDR3 length equals 13 residues. V was clipped by 3 bases and J by 0 bases, with 4 bases between them. The CDR3 nucleotides are TGTGCCAGCAGCGGACCCTCTGGAAACACCATATATTTT. It yields the protein CASSGPSGNTIYF.

The rearrangement uses TRBV6-1 and TRBJ2-5; no clear D. CDR1 and CDR2 from the germline V gene are MNHNS and SASEGT. There are 13 residues in the CDR3. V was trimmed by 7 bases and J by 5 bases, leaving 14 bases between them. CDR3 in DNA: TGTGCCAGCATTGCCCTCCCCGGGGAGACCCAGTACTTC. Amino acid sequence: CASIALPGETQYF.

This chain connects TRBV28 to TRBJ1-3; no reliable D call. The CDR3 runs 14 residues. Germline V gene lookup returns CDR1 MDHEN and CDR2 SYDVKM. The V and J ends lost 5 bases and 4 bases respectively, with 12 bases between them. CDR3 in DNA: TGTGCCAGCAGTCGTAGGCTACCGGGAAACACCATATATTTT. It is translated as CASSRRLPGNTIYF.

The chain joins TRBV11-2 to TRBJ2-7, with TRBD1 identical over 7 bases. Germline V gene data show CDR1 as SGHAT and CDR2 as FQNNGV. The CDR3 is made up of 13 amino acids. The J segment lost 7 bases and the V segment lost 7 bases, leaving 10 bases of the junction unmatched. Here the CDR3 DNA reads TGTGCCAGCAACGCCGGGCAACAGGGGGAGCAGTACTTC. It specifies CASNAGQQGEQYF.

The chain uses TRBV10-3 and TRBJ1-5; tentative D call: TRBD1 (5 bases). The CDR3 sequence is 15 residues long. V lost 2 bases and J 4 bases, leaving 12 bases between the germline ends. Germline-derived CDR1 and CDR2 are ENHRY and SYGVKD. The chain's CDR3 is CAISENRYGNQPQHF. The CDR3 DNA reads TGTGCCATCAGTGAGAACAGGTATGGAAATCAGCCCCAGCATTTT.

The chain recombines TRBV7-2 with TRBJ2-7; D ambiguous. Germline V gives CDR1 SGHTA, CDR2 FQGNSA. Trimming took off 5 bases at V and 6 bases at J, with 11 bases between the two ends. The CDR3 length is 12 residues. The chain's CDR3 is CASSTAPGEQYF. The CDR3, as DNA: TGTGCCAGCAGCACTGCCCCAGGCGAGCAGTACTTC.

The CDR3 nucleotides read TGTGCCAGCAACCCTTGGACTAGAAGGTACGAGCAGTACTTC. Its translation is CASNPWTRRYEQYF. J is TRBJ2-7 and V is TRBV11-1, with 7 bases lining up with TRBD2. V lost 7 bases and J lost 4; bases outside the gene matches: 10. The CDR3 contains 14 residues. The germline V gene has CDR1 SGHAT and CDR2 FQDESV (reference sequence).

The chain carries TRBV27 and TRBJ1-4; 7 bases agree with TRBD1. V trimming: 5 bases; J trimming: 8 bases; junction bases outside the gene matches: 11. The V gene's germline CDR1 is MNHEY and CDR2 SMNVEV (reference sequence). The CDR3 has 15 residues. Here the CDR3 reads CASSARQGPWEKLFF. In DNA, the CDR3 is TGTGCCAGCAGTGCACGACAGGGCCCTTGGGAAAAACTGTTTTTT.